Only a few counts were recorded for the clone carrying this TCR beta chain. Its cognate antigen is unknown. This CDR3 spans 16 amino acids. Trimming removed 1 base at V and 10 bases at J, with 21 bases between. From germline, CDR1 is LGHDT and CDR2 YNNKEL (reference sequence). The data are from a study of T-cell memory formation after mild COVID-19. Overall study results and limits: Pre-infection memory contained some responding clones, which suggested that cross-reactive memory had joined. Unconfirmed was the SARS-CoV-2 specificity of second-wave clones that peaked on day 37.

It was 5'RACE with constant-segment primers that produced the TCR alpha and TCR beta cDNA libraries, which carried sample barcodes and UMIs. Using its own MiXCR run on the 5' RACE reads, TCRdb lists one record per CDR3 protein. Altogether about 150,000 distinct CDR3 sequences are present, roughly 15% being singletons, with the ten largest covering roughly 15%. The source is an adult woman who had mild COVID-19 (a few samples of this study predate the infection). Cell type and time point are not known. Sequenced material: PBMCs or a T cell subset sorted from them (not recorded which). V and J are TRBV3-1 and TRBJ2-3; weak D call: TRBD2 (6 bases). The CDR3 DNA reads as TGTGCCAGCAGCCAAGTAGGGGCGGGGCGAGACTCGTCGCAGTATTTT. As protein: CASSQVGAGRDSSQYF.